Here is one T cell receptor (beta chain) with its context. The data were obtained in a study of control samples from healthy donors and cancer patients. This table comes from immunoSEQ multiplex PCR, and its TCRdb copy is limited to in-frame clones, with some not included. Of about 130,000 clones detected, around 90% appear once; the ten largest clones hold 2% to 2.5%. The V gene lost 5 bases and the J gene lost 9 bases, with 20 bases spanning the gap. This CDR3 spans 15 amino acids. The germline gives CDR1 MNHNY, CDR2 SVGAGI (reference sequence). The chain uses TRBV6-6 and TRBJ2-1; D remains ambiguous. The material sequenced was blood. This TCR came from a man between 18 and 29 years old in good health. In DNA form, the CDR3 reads TGTGCCAGCAGTCCAGGCCGGGCCCCGGTGGGTGAGCAGTTCTTC. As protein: CASSPGRAPVGEQFF.